The 19 T cell receptor beta chains below all came from one sample that was sequenced in a study of blood T cell repertoires in COVID-19. Clones were sequenced by immunoSEQ multiplex PCR, and TCRdb holds only the in-frame ones, with some missing. The data hold about 98,000 clones, with more than 65% observed a single time. Input material: peripheral blood. The receptor set was obtained from a woman aged 80 or over with acute or convalescent COVID-19.

The chain links TRBV5-1 to TRBJ2-1; maybe TRBD2 (5 bases). The CDR3 covers 15 residues. Germline V CDR1 and CDR2: SGHRS, YFSETQ. The ends were cut back, 0 bases at V and 8 bases at J, with 15 bases in the middle. The CDR3 region has the DNA TGCGCCAGCAGCTTGGATCGTCCTAGCACCGATGAGCAGTTCTTC. This codes for CASSLDRPSTDEQFF. Together with reference TRBV5-1 and TRBJ2-1, the CDR3 gives the full variable domain: KAGVTQTPRYLIKTRGQQVTLSCSPISGHRSVSWYQQTPGQGLQFLFEYFSETQRNKGNFPGRFSGRQFSNSRSEMNVSTLELGDSALYLCASSLDRPSTDEQFFGPGTRLTVL.

The CDR3 loop reads CASSSGQPNSPLHF. CDR3 in DNA: TGTGCCAGCAGCTCCGGACAGCCGAATTCACCCCTCCACTTT. This chain uses TRBV7-2 with TRBJ1-6; maybe TRBD1 (6 bases). Deletions cut 4 bases from V and 7 bases from J, with 11 bases between. The CDR3 contains 14 residues. CDR1 and CDR2 (germline): SGHTA, FQGNSA.

The chain uses TRBV2 and TRBJ1-5; 9 nucleotides agree with TRBD1. The junction had 7 bases not matched to a gene; V was cut back by 6 bases and J by 4 bases. From germline, CDR1 is SNHLY and CDR2 FYNNEI. The CDR3 is 15 residues long. CDR3 loop: CASRGGTGNNQPQHF. The CDR3, as DNA: TGTGCCAGCAGGGGGGGGACAGGGAATAATCAGCCCCAGCATTTT. Full variable domain (remainder filled in from reference TRBV2 and TRBJ1-5): EPEVTQTPSHQVTQMGQEVILRCVPISNHLYFYWYRQILGQKVEFLVSFYNNEISEKSEIFDDQFSVERPDGSNFTLKIRSTKLEDSAMYFCASRGGTGNNQPQHFGDGTRLSIL.

The V and J genes are TRBV3-1 (or the pseudogene TRBV3-2) and TRBJ2-3; D remains ambiguous. Trimming stripped 1 base from V and 0 bases from J, with 11 bases between. The germline gives CDR1 LGHDT, CDR2 YNNKEL (reference sequence). The CDR3 extends over 16 amino acids. The CDR3 sequence: CASSQGFQTSTDTQYF. The CDR3 DNA sequence: TGTGCCAGCAGCCAAGGTTTCCAGACTAGCACAGATACGCAGTATTTT.

This chain joins TRBV6-5 and TRBJ1-3, with D perhaps TRBD1 (6 bases). Germline assignment: CDR1 MNHEY and CDR2 SVGAGI. The V gene lost 9 bases and the J gene lost 5 bases, with 11 bases spanning the gap. The CDR3 covers 12 residues. CDR3 nucleotide sequence: TGTGCCAGACAGGGAAGGAGAAACACCATATATTTT. The encoded protein is CARQGRRNTIYF.

The gene calls are TRBV9 and TRBJ2-2; TRBD1 might be the D (6 bases). Trimming removed 4 bases from V and 3 bases from J, with 16 bases in between. The CDR3 sequence is 16 residues long. Germline V lookup: CDR1 SGDLS, CDR2 YYNGEE. CDR3 amino acids: CASSPRLGADTGELFF. DNA for the CDR3: TGTGCCAGCAGCCCCCGACTGGGGGCCGACACCGGGGAGCTGTTTTTT.

This chain uses TRBV7-8 with TRBJ2-5; TRBD2 matches at 10 bases. After removal of 5 bases from V and 5 bases from J, the junction contained 17 bases not matched to a gene. This CDR3 region has 18 residues. Germline CDR1 and CDR2: SGHVS and FQNEAQ. CDR3 nucleotide sequence: TGTGCCAGCAGCCCCCGAGGGGGTGCTAGCGGGGGCTGGGAGACCCAGTACTTC. It yields the protein CASSPRGGASGGWETQYF. The entire variable domain, with the rest obtained from reference TRBV7-8 and TRBJ2-5, is as follows: GAGVSQSPRYKVAKRGQDVALRCDPISGHVSLFWYQQALGQGPEFLTYFQNEAQLDKSGLPSDRFFAERPEGSVSTLKIQRTQQEDSAVYLCASSPRGGASGGWETQYFGPGTRLLVL.

The rearrangement joins TRBV7-9 to TRBJ2-3; D is unresolved. V was shortened by 5 bases and J by 1 base, with 10 bases between the two germline ends. From germline, CDR1 is SEHNR and CDR2 FQNEAQ (reference sequence). The CDR3 runs 14 residues. CDR3 amino acids: CASSPIARTDTQYF. The CDR3 bases are TGTGCCAGCAGCCCAATAGCCCGCACAGATACGCAGTATTTT.

V and J are TRBV11-2 and TRBJ1-3; D is ambiguous. The CDR3 sequence is 13 residues long. Germline CDR1 SGHAT, CDR2 FQNNGV. The V end lost 4 bases, the J end lost 4 bases, and 8 bases lay between the germline ends. This CDR3 reads CASSSGGGNTIYF. DNA of the CDR3: TGTGCCAGCAGCTCCGGAGGAGGAAACACCATATATTTT.

V and J are TRBV7-9 and TRBJ1-6; 7 bases are shared with TRBD1. In germline, CDR1 is SEHNR, CDR2 FQNEAQ (reference sequence). The CDR3 loop spans 15 amino acids. Trimming at V came to 5 bases and at J to 10 bases, leaving 11 bases not matched to a gene. As DNA, the CDR3 is TGTGCCAGCAGCGGCGAGACAGGGAAGAAGTCACCCCTCCACTTT. This translates into CASSGETGKKSPLHF.

The rearrangement links TRBV5-1 to TRBJ2-1; 13 bases line up with TRBD2. The CDR3 has 16 residues. Germline V CDR1 and CDR2: SGHRS, YFSETQ. The ends lost 3 bases at V and 7 bases at J; junction bases unmatched: 7. In nucleotides, the CDR3 is TGCGCCAGCAGCTCAACTAGCGGGGGGGCCCAGAATGAGCAGTTCTTC. It yields the protein CASSSTSGGAQNEQFF.

The chain couples TRBV5-4 to TRBJ2-2; TRBD1 matches 7 bases. V shed 3 bases, J shed 4 bases, and the junction held 6 bases outside the gene matches. This CDR3 has 15 residues. Germline CDR1 SGHNT, CDR2 YYREEE (reference sequence). Here the CDR3 reads CASSSGQVSTGELFF. CDR3 bases: TGTGCCAGCAGCTCCGGACAGGTCTCCACCGGGGAGCTGTTTTTT.

The chain uses TRBV7-9 and TRBJ1-1; maybe TRBD1 (6 bases). CDR3 size: 13 residues. The germline V and J ends were trimmed by 1 base and 4 bases, with 7 bases remaining between them. CDR1 SEHNR and CDR2 FQNEAQ come from the germline V gene (reference sequence). The CDR3 loop reads CASSLGGRTEAFF. The CDR3 DNA sequence: TGTGCCAGCAGCTTAGGGGGGCGCACTGAAGCTTTCTTT.

The chain has TRBV7-9 and TRBJ2-7, with 7 nucleotides matching TRBD1. Germline V gene data show CDR1 as SEHNR and CDR2 as FQNEAQ (reference sequence). V was pared by 4 bases and J by 2 bases, with 8 bases of the junction left unmatched. The CDR3 runs to 15 residues. Here the CDR3 reads CASSSGTVPPYEQYV. Here the CDR3 DNA reads TGTGCCAGCAGCTCCGGGACAGTCCCACCCTACGAGCAGTACGTC.

The V call is TRBV18, the J call TRBJ1-6, with D possibly being TRBD1 (5 bases). Germline assignment: CDR1 KGHSH and CDR2 LQKENI. Trimming took 3 bases from V and 8 from J, leaving 17 bases between them. The CDR3 covers 16 residues. CDR3 sequence (DNA): TGTGCCAGCTCACCCTCGTTCGGGGGATCGGATTCACCCCTCCACTTT. Amino acids: CASSPSFGGSDSPLHF.

V usage is TRBV27 and J usage is TRBJ1-3, with D possibly TRBD1 on 5 matching bases. The germline CDR1 and CDR2 sequences are MNHEY and SMNVEV (reference sequence). Trimming took 5 bases from V and 0 from J, leaving 17 bases between them. The CDR3 runs to 17 residues. This CDR3 is CASSPRGQIDSGNTIYF. The CDR3 bases are TGTGCCAGCAGTCCTAGGGGTCAGATTGACTCTGGAAACACCATATATTTT.

The rearrangement joins TRBV27 to TRBJ1-1, with TRBD1 matching 8 bases. Germline trimming cut 8 bases from V and 4 bases from J; bases unmatched to any gene: 9. This CDR3 region has 14 residues. Germline V gene lookup returns CDR1 MNHEY and CDR2 SMNVEV (reference sequence). The DNA of the CDR3 is TGTGCCAGCCAGCCGGGACAGGAGGCCACTGAAGCTTTCTTT. Translating gives CASQPGQEATEAFF.

The V gene is TRBV20-1, the J gene TRBJ2-7; 8 bases are a match to TRBD2. With 3 bases clipped from V and 1 base from J, the junction kept 8 bases outside the gene matches. The CDR3 has 15 residues. Germline values: CDR1 DFQATT, CDR2 SNEGSKA (reference sequence). CDR3 DNA: TGCAGTGCTAGTATCCCCAGCGGGGGATCCTACGAGCAGTACGTC. Protein product: CSASIPSGGSYEQYV.

This clone was counted only a few times. The J gene is TRBJ1-5, the V gene TRBV18; TRBD1 might be the D (5 bases). The V and J ends lost 2 bases and 6 bases respectively, with 14 bases between them. The CDR3 is 15 amino acids. Germline loops: CDR1 KGHSH, CDR2 LQKENI. CDR3 protein: CASSPSGVGSQPQHF. As DNA, the CDR3 is TGTGCCAGCTCACCATCGGGGGTCGGCAGTCAGCCCCAGCATTTT. Using reference TRBV18 and TRBJ1-5 for the parts outside the CDR3, the full variable domain is NAGVMQNPRHLVRRRGQEARLRCSPMKGHSHVYWYRQLPEEGLKFMVYLQKENIIDESGMPKERFSAEFPKEGPSILRIQQVVRGDSAAYFCASSPSGVGSQPQHFGDGTRLSIL.